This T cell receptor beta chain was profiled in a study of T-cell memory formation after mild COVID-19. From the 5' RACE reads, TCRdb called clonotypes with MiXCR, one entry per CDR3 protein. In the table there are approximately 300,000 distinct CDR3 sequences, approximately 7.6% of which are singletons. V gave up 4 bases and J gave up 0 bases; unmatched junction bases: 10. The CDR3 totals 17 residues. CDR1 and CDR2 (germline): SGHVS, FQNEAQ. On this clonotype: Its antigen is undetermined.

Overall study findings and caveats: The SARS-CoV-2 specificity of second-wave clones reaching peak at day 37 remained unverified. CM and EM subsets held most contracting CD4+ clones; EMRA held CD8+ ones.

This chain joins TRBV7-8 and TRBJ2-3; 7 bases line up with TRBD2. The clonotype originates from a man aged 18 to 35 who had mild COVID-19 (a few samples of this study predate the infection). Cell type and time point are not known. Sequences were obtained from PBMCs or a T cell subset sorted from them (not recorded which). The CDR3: CASSSLWTGGSTDTQYF. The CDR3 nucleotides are TGTGCCAGCAGCTCTCTTTGGACGGGGGGTAGCACAGATACGCAGTATTTT.